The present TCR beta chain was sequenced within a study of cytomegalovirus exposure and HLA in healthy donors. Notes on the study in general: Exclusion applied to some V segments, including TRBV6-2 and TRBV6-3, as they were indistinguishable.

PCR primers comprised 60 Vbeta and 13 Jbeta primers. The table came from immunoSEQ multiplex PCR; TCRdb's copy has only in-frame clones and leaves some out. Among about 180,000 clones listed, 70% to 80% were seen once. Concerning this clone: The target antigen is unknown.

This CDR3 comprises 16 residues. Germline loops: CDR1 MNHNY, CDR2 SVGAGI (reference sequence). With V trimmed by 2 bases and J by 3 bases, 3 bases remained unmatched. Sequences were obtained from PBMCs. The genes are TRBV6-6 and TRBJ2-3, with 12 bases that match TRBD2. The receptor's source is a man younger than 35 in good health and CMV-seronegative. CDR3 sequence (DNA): TGTGCCAGCAGTTACCGGACTAGCGGGATAACAGATACGCAGTATTTT. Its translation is CASSYRTSGITDTQYF.